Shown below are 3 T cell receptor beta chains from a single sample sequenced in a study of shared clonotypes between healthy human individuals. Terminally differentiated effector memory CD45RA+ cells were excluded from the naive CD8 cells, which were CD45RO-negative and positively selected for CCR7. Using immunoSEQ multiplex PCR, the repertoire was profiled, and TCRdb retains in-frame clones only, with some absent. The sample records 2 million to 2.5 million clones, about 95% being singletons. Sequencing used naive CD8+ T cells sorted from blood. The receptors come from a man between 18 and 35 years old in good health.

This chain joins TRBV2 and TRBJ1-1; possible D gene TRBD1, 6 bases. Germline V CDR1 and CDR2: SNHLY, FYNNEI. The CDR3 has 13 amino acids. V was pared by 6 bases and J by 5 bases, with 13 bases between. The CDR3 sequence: CASRLRGGTEAFF. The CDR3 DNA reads TGTGCCAGCAGATTAAGGGGGGGGACTGAAGCTTTCTTT.

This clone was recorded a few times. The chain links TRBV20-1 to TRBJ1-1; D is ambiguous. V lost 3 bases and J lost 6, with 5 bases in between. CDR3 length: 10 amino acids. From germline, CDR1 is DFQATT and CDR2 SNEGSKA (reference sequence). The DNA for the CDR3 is TGCAGTGCTAGTTACCCTGAAGCTTTCTTT. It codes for CSASYPEAFF.

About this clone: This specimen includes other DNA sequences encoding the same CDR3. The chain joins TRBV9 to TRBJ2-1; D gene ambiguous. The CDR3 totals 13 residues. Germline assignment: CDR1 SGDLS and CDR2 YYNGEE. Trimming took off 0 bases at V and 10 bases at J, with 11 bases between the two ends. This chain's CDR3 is CASSVAGGGEQFF. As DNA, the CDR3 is TGTGCCAGCAGCGTAGCCGGCGGTGGAGAGCAGTTCTTC.